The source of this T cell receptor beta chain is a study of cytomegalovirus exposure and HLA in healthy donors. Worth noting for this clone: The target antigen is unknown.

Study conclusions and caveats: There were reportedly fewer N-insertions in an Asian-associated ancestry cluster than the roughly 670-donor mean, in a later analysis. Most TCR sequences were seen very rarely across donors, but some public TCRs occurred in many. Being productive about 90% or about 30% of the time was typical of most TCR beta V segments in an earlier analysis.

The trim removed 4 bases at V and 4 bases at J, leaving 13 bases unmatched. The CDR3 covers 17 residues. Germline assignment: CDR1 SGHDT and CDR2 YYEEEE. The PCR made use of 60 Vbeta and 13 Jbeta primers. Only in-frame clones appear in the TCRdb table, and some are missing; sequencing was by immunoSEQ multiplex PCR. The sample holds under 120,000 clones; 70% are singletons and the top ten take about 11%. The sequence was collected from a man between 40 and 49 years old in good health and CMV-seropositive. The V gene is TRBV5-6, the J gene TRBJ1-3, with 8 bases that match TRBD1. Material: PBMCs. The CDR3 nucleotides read TGTGCCAGCAGCACTTGGTTGACAGGGGCAGGGGGAAACACCATATATTTT. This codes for CASSTWLTGAGGNTIYF. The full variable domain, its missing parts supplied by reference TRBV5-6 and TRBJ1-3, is DAGVTQSPTHLIKTRGQQVTLRCSPKSGHDTVSWYQQALGQGPQFIFQYYEEEERQRGNFPDRFSGHQFPNYSSELNVNALLLGDSALYLCASSTWLTGAGGNTIYFGEGSWLTVV.